The 28 T cell receptor beta chains below all came from one sample that was sequenced in a study of T cell responses to AZD1222 COVID-19 vaccine. Sequencing was performed with immunoSEQ multiplex PCR; in TCRdb, only in-frame clones are kept and a portion is missing. The table records roughly 120,000 clones, 75% to 90% of them present only once. The specimen comprised peripheral blood, sampled 28 days after the second AZD1222 dose. These receptors were obtained from an adult who received the AZD1222 COVID-19 vaccine.

The chain combines TRBV11-3 with TRBJ2-3; D unresolved. V was shortened by 0 bases and J by 0 bases, with 13 bases between the two germline ends. The length of the CDR3 is 17 residues. The germline gives CDR1 SGHNT, CDR2 YENEEA. The CDR3 DNA follows: TGTGCCAGCAGCTTAGATCCCCGCTACCCTAGCACAGATACGCAGTATTTT. Translating it yields CASSLDPRYPSTDTQYF. Full variable domain (missing parts from reference TRBV11-3 and TRBJ2-3): EAGVVQSPRYKIIEKKQPVAFWCNPISGHNTLYWYLQNLGQGPELLIRYENEEAVDDSQLPKDRFSAERLKGVDSTLKIQPAELGDSAVYLCASSLDPRYPSTDTQYFGPGTRLTVL.

The chain combines TRBV7-9 with TRBJ1-5, with D hard to call. V was shortened by 9 bases and J by 5 bases, with 14 bases between the two germline ends. This CDR3 region has 13 residues. Germline V gene sequence: CDR1 SEHNR, CDR2 FQNEAQ (reference sequence). CDR3 residues: CASSAGLDQPQHF. CDR3 in DNA: TGTGCCAGTTCCGCCGGTTTAGATCAGCCCCAGCATTTT.

The chain links TRBV7-8 to TRBJ1-6, with no clear D. The germline CDR1 and CDR2 sequences are SGHVS and FQNEAQ. This CDR3 region has 12 residues. V lost 1 base and J 10 bases, leaving 5 bases between the germline ends. The CDR3 spells CASSLVDSPLHF. CDR3 in DNA: TGTGCCAGCAGCTTAGTAGACTCACCCCTCCACTTT.

CDR3: CATSDLAGGVTQYF. In DNA, the CDR3 is TGTGCCACCAGTGATTTAGCGGGAGGCGTGACGCAGTATTTT. The chain combines TRBV24-1 with TRBJ2-3, with 9 bases that match TRBD2. V lost 1 base and J lost 9; bases outside the gene matches: 4. The CDR3 is 14 residues long. Germline V CDR1 and CDR2: KGHDR, SFDVKD.

A single count supports this clone. The chain uses TRBV4-1 and TRBJ2-7, with 8 bases lining up with TRBD1. The CDR3 totals 14 residues. V lost 3 bases and J lost 3; bases outside the gene matches: 4. Germline CDR1 reads MGHRA; CDR2 reads YSYEKL. The CDR3 DNA is TGCGCCAGCAGCCACCCAGGGGGCGGCTACGAGCAGTACTTC. Translating gives CASSHPGGGYEQYF.

The chain joins TRBV28 to TRBJ1-5; D gene ambiguous. The CDR3 covers 14 residues. Germline loops: CDR1 MDHEN, CDR2 SYDVKM. The germline V and J ends were trimmed by 5 bases and 5 bases, with 13 bases remaining between them. DNA for the CDR3: TGTGCCAGCAGTAAGGAGGGTAGTTATCAGCCCCAGCATTTT. Protein sequence: CASSKEGSYQPQHF.

V usage is TRBV11-1 and J usage is TRBJ1-4; TRBD1 might be the D (5 bases). CDR3 size: 14 residues. The germline V and J ends were trimmed by 4 bases and 8 bases, with 14 bases remaining between them. Germline V gene sequence: CDR1 SGHAT, CDR2 FQDESV (reference sequence). In DNA, the CDR3 is TGTGCCAGCAGCTCCAGACAGATAGAGGAAAAACTGTTTTTT. Translating gives CASSSRQIEEKLFF.

The gene calls are TRBV5-5 and TRBJ2-7, with D possibly TRBD1 on 6 matching bases. V lost 6 bases and J lost 0, with 16 bases in between. Germline assignment: CDR1 SGHKS and CDR2 YYEKEE (reference sequence). This CDR3 is 15 amino acids long. CDR3 nucleotides: TGTGCCAGCAACGACAGGTCCTACGGCTCCTACGAGCAGTACTTC. Its protein product is CASNDRSYGSYEQYF. The variable domain in full, completed from reference TRBV5-5 and TRBJ2-7, reads DAGVTQSPTHLIKTRGQQVTLRCSPISGHKSVSWYQQVLGQGPQFIFQYYEKEERGRGNFPDRFSARQFPNYSSELNVNALLLGDSALYLCASNDRSYGSYEQYFGPGTRLTVT.

The chain links TRBV4-1 to TRBJ1-2; tentatively, D is TRBD1 (5 bases). The CDR3 is 14 residues long. The V and J ends lost 4 bases and 6 bases respectively, with 15 bases between them. Per the germline V gene, CDR1 is MGHRA and CDR2 is YSYEKL. CDR3 sequence (DNA): TGCGCCAGCAGCCCATTAAACGCGGGGGATGGCTACACCTTC. Protein product: CASSPLNAGDGYTF.

The V gene is TRBV14, the J gene TRBJ2-6; D is uncertain. The CDR3 totals 20 residues. CDR1 is SGHDN, CDR2 FVKESK, per germline. V was cut by 4 bases and J by 0 bases, with 22 bases left in between. CDR3 residues: CASSPRVSIRASSGANVLTF. The CDR3 region has the DNA TGTGCCAGCAGCCCCCGTGTCAGTATCCGGGCCTCCTCTGGGGCCAACGTCCTGACTTTC.

The chain has TRBV2 and TRBJ2-7, with 8 bases that match TRBD1. CDR1 is SNHLY, CDR2 FYNNEI, per germline. V gave up 6 bases and J gave up 6 bases; unmatched junction bases: 13. This CDR3 has 15 residues. The CDR3 DNA reads TGTGCCAGCAGACTAATGGACAGGGCGTACGGCGAGCAGTACTTC. Amino acid sequence: CASRLMDRAYGEQYF.

V and J are TRBV6-5 and TRBJ2-7, with 7 bases lining up with TRBD1. After removal of 7 bases from V and 3 bases from J, the junction contained 6 bases not matched to a gene. The CDR3 covers 13 residues. Per the germline V gene, CDR1 is MNHEY and CDR2 is SVGAGI. The CDR3 protein is CASNARDSYEQYF. In DNA form, the CDR3 reads TGTGCCAGCAACGCTCGGGACAGCTACGAGCAGTACTTC.

This chain uses TRBV14 with TRBJ2-4, with 8 nucleotides matching TRBD1. The V and J ends lost 5 bases and 6 bases, in that order; junction bases with no gene match: 6. This CDR3 comprises 14 residues. Germline V lookup: CDR1 SGHDN, CDR2 FVKESK. This CDR3 reads CASSKLGQGNIQYF. CDR3 DNA sequence: TGTGCCAGCAGCAAGCTCGGACAGGGAAACATTCAGTACTTC.

V gene TRBV5-4 combines with J gene TRBJ2-3, with TRBD1 identical over 8 bases. After removal of 5 bases from V and 6 bases from J, the junction contained 14 bases not matched to a gene. Germline V gene lookup returns CDR1 SGHNT and CDR2 YYREEE (reference sequence). The CDR3 is 16 amino acids. The CDR3 sequence is CASSPQGQGRWDTQYF. As DNA, the CDR3 is TGTGCCAGCAGTCCCCAAGGACAGGGAAGGTGGGATACGCAGTATTTT.

This chain joins TRBV28 and TRBJ2-3; D perhaps matches TRBD2 (6 bases). V lost 5 bases, J lost 5 bases, and 20 bases lay in between. The CDR3 sequence is 16 residues long. The V gene's germline CDR1 is MDHEN and CDR2 SYDVKM. Written as DNA, the CDR3 is TGTGCCAGCAGTGCGAGCGAACTAGCCCAAATAGATACGCAGTATTTT. Translating gives CASSASELAQIDTQYF.

The gene calls are TRBV7-8 and TRBJ1-4; TRBD1 might be the D (5 bases). The CDR3 totals 15 residues. V lost 1 base and J lost 14, with 20 bases in between. Germline V gene lookup returns CDR1 SGHVS and CDR2 FQNEAQ. CDR3 region: CASSLEQGGSFGLFF. The CDR3 DNA follows: TGTGCCAGCAGCTTAGAGCAGGGTGGGTCATTCGGGCTGTTTTTT. The variable domain in full, with the rest retrieved from reference TRBV7-8 and TRBJ1-4, is GAGVSQSPRYKVAKRGQDVALRCDPISGHVSLFWYQQALGQGPEFLTYFQNEAQLDKSGLPSDRFFAERPEGSVSTLKIQRTQQEDSAVYLCASSLEQGGSFGLFFGSGTQLSVL.

This chain uses TRBV28 with TRBJ1-5; TRBD1 agrees at 7 bases. With 5 bases clipped from V and 4 bases from J, the junction kept 2 bases outside the gene matches. Germline assignment: CDR1 MDHEN and CDR2 SYDVKM. This CDR3 region has 13 residues. The CDR3 here is CASSMDRNQPQHF. The CDR3 coding sequence is TGTGCCAGCAGTATGGACAGGAATCAGCCCCAGCATTTT.

This chain uses TRBV6-5 with TRBJ1-3, with 9 bases matching TRBD1. The CDR3 runs 14 residues. The V and J ends lost 5 bases and 4 bases, in that order; junction bases with no gene match: 3. CDR1 and CDR2 from the germline V gene are MNHEY and SVGAGI. The CDR3 spells CASSTGGSGNTIYF. The CDR3, as DNA: TGTGCCAGCAGTACAGGGGGCTCCGGAAACACCATATATTTT.

The chain carries TRBV24-1 and TRBJ2-7, with 7 bases aligning to TRBD1. The V gene end was trimmed by 2 bases and the J gene end by 5 bases; junction bases not matched to a gene: 5. CDR3 size: 14 residues. The germline gives CDR1 KGHDR, CDR2 SFDVKD. The CDR3 loop reads CATSDSDRVHEQYF. For the CDR3, the DNA is TGTGCCACCAGTGATTCCGACAGGGTACACGAGCAGTACTTC.

This clone was counted once. The chain couples TRBV27 to TRBJ1-2; 8 bases fit TRBD1. There are 13 residues in the CDR3. V trimming: 6 bases; J trimming: 4 bases; junction bases outside the gene matches: 4. Per germline, CDR1 MNHEY and CDR2 SMNVEV (reference sequence). CDR3 sequence reads: CASSLDRGYGYTF. The CDR3 bases are TGTGCCAGCAGCTTAGACAGGGGCTATGGCTACACCTTC.

This chain uses TRBV27 with TRBJ1-1, with D hard to call. The ends were cut back, 4 bases at V and 0 bases at J, with 9 bases in the middle. This CDR3 has 14 residues. Germline CDR1 MNHEY, CDR2 SMNVEV (reference sequence). CDR3 nucleotides: TGTGCCAGCAGTTCCCGCCGGGTGAACACTGAAGCTTTCTTT. Its protein is CASSSRRVNTEAFF.

The rearrangement joins TRBV19 to TRBJ1-2, with D unclear. The V gene's germline CDR1 is LNHDA and CDR2 SQIVND (reference sequence). CDR3 length equals 16 residues. V shed 2 bases and J shed 3 bases, with 16 bases lying between them. CDR3: CASSISPQASDYGYTF. In DNA form, the CDR3 reads TGTGCCAGTAGTATATCCCCCCAGGCCTCCGACTATGGCTACACCTTC.

This chain connects TRBV4-2 to TRBJ1-2; D remains ambiguous. CDR1 and CDR2 (germline): LGHNA, YNFKEQ. There are 14 residues in the CDR3. The V end lost 0 bases, the J end lost 5 bases, and 10 bases lay between the germline ends. The CDR3 spells CASSQEGGEYGYTF. Written as DNA, the CDR3 is TGTGCCAGCAGCCAAGAGGGCGGAGAATATGGCTACACCTTC.

The V call is TRBV7-2, the J call TRBJ2-7; a possible D gene is TRBD2 (5 bases). V shed 1 base and J shed 7 bases, with 14 bases lying between them. Germline CDR1 is SGHTA and CDR2 is FQGNSA. This CDR3 contains 14 residues. CDR3 in DNA: TGTGCCAGCAGCTTAGTACCAGAACTAGGGGAGCAGTACTTC. Translating it yields CASSLVPELGEQYF.

V and J are TRBV2 and TRBJ2-6; 7 bases fit TRBD1. Trimming cost V 6 bases and J 0 bases; bases outside gene matches: 11. The germline CDR1 and CDR2 sequences are SNHLY and FYNNEI. The CDR3 is made up of 18 amino acids. The CDR3 loop reads CASRVGGPATSGANVLTF. The CDR3, as DNA: TGTGCCAGCAGGGTAGGGGGCCCAGCCACCTCTGGGGCCAACGTCCTGACTTTC.

A single count supports this clone. The chain employs TRBV27 and TRBJ1-5; D is ambiguous. Trimming took off 2 bases at V and 1 base at J, with 9 bases between the two ends. This CDR3 has 15 amino acids. CDR1 MNHEY and CDR2 SMNVEV come from the germline V gene (reference sequence). The CDR3 coding sequence is TGTGCCAGCAGTTTAATCTTTGGGAGCAATCAGCCCCAGCATTTT. It codes for CASSLIFGSNQPQHF.

The chain joins TRBV24-1 to TRBJ2-1; possibly TRBD1 or TRBD2 for D (5 bases each). CDR1 and CDR2 from the germline V gene are KGHDR and SFDVKD. Trimming left V 4 bases short and J 1 base short, with 10 bases between. The CDR3 sequence is 15 residues long. CDR3 bases: TGTGCCACCAGTGAATGGGGGAGTTCCTACAATGAGCAGTTCTTC. Its translation is CATSEWGSSYNEQFF.

The rearrangement joins TRBV2 to TRBJ2-3, with D unclear. There are 15 residues in the CDR3. V lost 10 bases, J lost 2 bases, and 19 bases lay in between. The germline V gene has CDR1 SNHLY and CDR2 FYNNEI. The CDR3 region has the DNA TGTGCCACCCAGGAGAACGGGTGGATCACAGATACGCAGTATTTT. Translated, it gives CATQENGWITDTQYF.